These 23 T cell receptor beta chains originate from one sample sequenced in a study of T cell responses to AZD1222 COVID-19 vaccine. Data came from immunoSEQ multiplex PCR; TCRdb stores just in-frame clones and leaves some out. The sample shows about 130,000 clones, 87% of them seen only once. Sample: peripheral blood, taken on day 0 of AZD1222 vaccination. Source of these receptors: an adult in good health.

The chain links TRBV5-5 to TRBJ1-4; D may be TRBD1 (6 bases). CDR3 length: 16 amino acids. The ends were cut back, 0 bases at V and 6 bases at J, with 15 bases in the middle. Germline values: CDR1 SGHKS, CDR2 YYEKEE (reference sequence). The CDR3 DNA is TGTGCCAGCAGCTTGGCGACAGGAGGAATCCATGAAAAACTGTTTTTT. Encoded protein: CASSLATGGIHEKLFF.

This chain uses TRBV25-1 with TRBJ2-1; D is unclear. The V and J ends lost 2 bases and 5 bases respectively, with 7 bases between them. The CDR3 sequence is 13 residues long. The germline V gene encodes CDR1 MGHDK and CDR2 SYGVNS. Here the CDR3 DNA reads TGTGCCAGCAGTGAACGAAGGGACAATGAGCAGTTCTTC. It yields the protein CASSERRDNEQFF.

The chain combines TRBV9 with TRBJ1-2, with D uncertain. Germline V CDR1 and CDR2: SGDLS, YYNGEE. V dropped 2 bases and J dropped 14 bases, with 19 bases sitting between them. The CDR3 is 13 residues long. CDR3 nucleotide sequence: TGTGCCAGCAGCGTTTTGCTTGGGGAGTCTCCAACCTTC. Protein sequence: CASSVLLGESPTF.

CDR3 nucleotides: TGTGCCGCCGGAGGGGTCACAGATACGCAGTATTTT. Translated, it gives CAAGGVTDTQYF. The V and J genes are TRBV24-1 and TRBJ2-3; tentatively, D is TRBD2 (6 bases). This CDR3 comprises 12 residues. Trimming pared 12 bases from V and 2 bases from J, leaving 11 bases between. Germline assignment: CDR1 KGHDR and CDR2 SFDVKD.

This clone was detected only once. The rearrangement uses TRBV24-1 and TRBJ2-2, with 8 bases matching TRBD1. Trimming cost V 4 bases and J 3 bases; bases outside gene matches: 3. Germline loops: CDR1 KGHDR, CDR2 SFDVKD. The CDR3 length is 15 residues. The CDR3 nucleotides read TGTGCCACCAGTGACACGGACAGGGACACCGGGGAGCTGTTTTTT. Amino acid sequence: CATSDTDRDTGELFF.

This chain links TRBV12-3 or TRBV12-4 with TRBJ2-5; a possible D gene is TRBD2 (6 bases). The CDR3 contains 13 residues. Trimming left V 2 bases short and J 5 bases short, with 9 bases between. The CDR3 loop reads CASSLLGRETQYF. The CDR3 DNA reads TGTGCCAGCAGTTTACTGGGGAGGGAGACCCAGTACTTC.

This chain connects TRBV3-1 (or the pseudogene TRBV3-2) to TRBJ1-2; D gene unclear. V was clipped by 7 bases and J by 4 bases, with 16 bases between them. This CDR3 spans 14 amino acids. Germline assignment: CDR1 LGHDT and CDR2 YNNKEL (reference sequence). The CDR3 nucleotides are TGTGCCAGCACCTATTCCAACGAGGTCTATGGCTACACCTTC. Amino acid sequence: CASTYSNEVYGYTF.

The rearrangement uses TRBV5-1 and TRBJ2-7, with 9 bases that match TRBD1. V lost 0 bases, J lost 3 bases, and 4 bases stayed unmatched. CDR3 size: 15 residues. The V gene's germline CDR1 is SGHRS and CDR2 YFSETQ. The CDR3 region is CASSLAPTGGYEQYF. In DNA form, the CDR3 reads TGCGCCAGCAGCTTGGCCCCGACAGGGGGCTACGAGCAGTACTTC.

This clone was seen a few times. The rearrangement joins TRBV19 to TRBJ1-5; TRBD1 agrees at 8 bases. Germline CDR1 is LNHDA and CDR2 is SQIVND (reference sequence). The trim removed 11 bases at V and 0 bases at J, leaving 15 bases unmatched. This CDR3 is built from 17 residues. CDR3 coding DNA: TGTGCCTCCAAAGTGGGACAGGCCGGATATAGCAATCAGCCCCAGCATTTT. Its translation is CASKVGQAGYSNQPQHF.

The J gene is TRBJ1-6, the V gene TRBV4-1; TRBD1 might be the D (6 bases). Germline lookup yields CDR1 MGHRA and CDR2 YSYEKL. This CDR3 region has 13 residues. The germline V and J ends were trimmed by 7 bases and 10 bases, with 14 bases remaining between them. Here the CDR3 DNA reads TGCGCCAGCAACCGAGAGCAGGGGTCACCCCTCCACTTT. Its translation is CASNREQGSPLHF.

The J gene is TRBJ2-7, the V gene TRBV28; 8 positions agree with TRBD2. Trimming cost V 4 bases and J 3 bases; bases outside gene matches: 5. The CDR3 totals 14 residues. Germline V gene lookup returns CDR1 MDHEN and CDR2 SYDVKM. This CDR3 reads CASSSSGGDYEQYF. The CDR3 region has the DNA TGTGCCAGCAGTTCCTCCGGGGGGGACTACGAGCAGTACTTC.

This chain joins TRBV19 and TRBJ1-5; D gene ambiguous. V gave up 10 bases and J gave up 9 bases, with 22 bases separating them. CDR1 and CDR2 (germline): LNHDA, SQIVND (reference sequence). The CDR3 runs 14 residues. The CDR3 loop reads CATPDTGIFRPQHF. The CDR3 region has the DNA TGTGCCACCCCCGATACGGGGATCTTCCGGCCCCAGCATTTT. The variable domain in full, completed from reference TRBV19 and TRBJ1-5, reads DGGITQSPKYLFRKEGQNVTLSCEQNLNHDAMYWYRQDPGQGLRLIYYSQIVNDFQKGDIAEGYSVSREKKESFPLTVTSAQKNPTAFYLCATPDTGIFRPQHFGDGTRLSIL.

This sequence joins TRBV14 and TRBJ1-5; D gene unclear. The V gene lost 1 base and the J gene lost 1 base, with 8 bases spanning the gap. This CDR3 is 15 amino acids long. In germline, CDR1 is SGHDN, CDR2 FVKESK. CDR3 coding DNA: TGTGCCAGCAGCCAAGTCGTGACAAGCAATCAGCCCCAGCATTTT. Amino acid sequence: CASSQVVTSNQPQHF.

The chain has TRBV10-3 and TRBJ2-5; 9 nucleotides line up with TRBD1. This CDR3 comprises 17 residues. Germline-derived CDR1 and CDR2 are ENHRY and SYGVKD. After removal of 5 bases from V and 5 bases from J, the junction contained 15 bases not matched to a gene. The CDR3 spells CAISNHRGRGLDETQYF. The DNA of the CDR3 is TGTGCCATCAGTAATCACAGGGGGCGGGGGTTGGATGAGACCCAGTACTTC.

The rearrangement links TRBV5-4 to TRBJ2-5, with unresolved D. The germline CDR1 and CDR2 sequences are SGHNT and YYREEE (reference sequence). Trimming left V 0 bases short and J 2 bases short, with 5 bases between. The CDR3 is 13 amino acids. As DNA, the CDR3 is TGTGCCAGCAGCTTGGAACAGCAAGAGACCCAGTACTTC. Its protein is CASSLEQQETQYF. The full variable domain, its missing parts supplied by reference TRBV5-4 and TRBJ2-5, is ETGVTQSPTHLIKTRGQQVTLRCSSQSGHNTVSWYQQALGQGPQFIFQYYREEENGRGNFPPRFSGLQFPNYSSELNVNALELDDSALYLCASSLEQQETQYFGPGTRLLVL.

To note about this clone: Within the sample, other DNA sequences also encode this same CDR3. The gene calls are TRBV5-1 and TRBJ2-3; the match to TRBD1 covers 11 bases. Trimming took 2 bases from V and 6 from J; bases not matched to a gene: 2. The CDR3 contains 14 residues. Germline-derived CDR1 and CDR2 are SGHRS and YFSETQ. CDR3 sequence reads: CASSLGQGADTQYF. CDR3 bases: TGCGCCAGCAGCTTAGGACAGGGGGCGGATACGCAGTATTTT.

The chain uses TRBV4-3 and TRBJ2-3; no definite D call. Trimming removed 1 base at V and 4 bases at J, with 12 bases between. This CDR3 has 15 amino acids. CDR1 is LGHNA, CDR2 YSLEER, per germline. CDR3 nucleotide sequence: TGCGCCAGCAGCCAAGGCCCTAGAAGTTCAGATACGCAGTATTTT. As protein: CASSQGPRSSDTQYF.

The gene calls are TRBV14 and TRBJ2-3; 10 bases are shared with TRBD2. The CDR3 covers 17 residues. J lost 2 bases, V lost 1 base, and 6 bases had no gene match. The germline gives CDR1 SGHDN, CDR2 FVKESK. The CDR3 DNA follows: TGTGCCAGCAGCCAAGTTCGGACTAGCGGAAACACAGATACGCAGTATTTT. It yields the protein CASSQVRTSGNTDTQYF.

The chain recombines TRBV11-2 with TRBJ2-1; D possibly corresponds to TRBD1 (6 bases). Trimming stripped 3 bases from V and 10 bases from J, with 16 bases between. The CDR3 spans 14 residues. Per germline, CDR1 SGHAT and CDR2 FQNNGV. The CDR3 bases are TGTGCCAGCAGCTTGTCTACAGGGAAGTACGAGCAGTTCTTC. This codes for CASSLSTGKYEQFF.

This clone was observed a single time. The chain combines TRBV24-1 with TRBJ1-5; a possible D gene is TRBD1 (5 bases). The CDR3 is 16 residues long. V dropped 10 bases and J dropped 0 bases, with 18 bases sitting between them. From germline, CDR1 is KGHDR and CDR2 SFDVKD. CDR3 sequence: CATPGRGSASNQPQHF. CDR3 nucleotides: TGTGCCACGCCCGGTAGGGGCTCCGCTAGCAATCAGCCCCAGCATTTT.

This clone appeared once. The rearrangement joins TRBV5-1 to TRBJ1-6, with 7 nucleotides matching TRBD1. J lost 0 bases, V lost 3 bases, and 12 bases had no gene match. This CDR3 spans 19 amino acids. Germline V gives CDR1 SGHRS, CDR2 YFSETQ. The CDR3 DNA follows: TGCGCCAGCAGCTCGGGACAGACAAGTAAAAGCTCCTATAATTCACCCCTCCACTTT. Its protein product is CASSSGQTSKSSYNSPLHF.

The genes are TRBV7-3 and TRBJ1-1; D gene unclear. Trimming stripped 0 bases from V and 1 base from J, with 9 bases between. The CDR3 consists of 15 residues. From germline, CDR1 is SGHTA and CDR2 FQGTGA. The CDR3, as DNA: TGTGCCAGCAGCTTAACAGGGCAAGAGAACACTGAAGCTTTCTTT. It is translated as CASSLTGQENTEAFF.

The V gene is TRBV4-1, the J gene TRBJ2-5; 9 nucleotides align to TRBD1. V was pared by 8 bases and J by 2 bases, with 3 bases of the junction left unmatched. The germline CDR1 and CDR2 sequences are MGHRA and YSYEKL. The CDR3 loop spans 13 amino acids. CDR3: CASLGQGQETQYF. The CDR3 region has the DNA TGCGCCAGCCTAGGACAGGGGCAAGAGACCCAGTACTTC.